This T cell receptor (beta chain) was identified during a study of Ad26.COV2.S vaccination and SARS-CoV-2 variants. Noted treatment: around 19 received Ad26.COV2.S at low or high dose, single or two shots; about 5 received placebo; per-sample allocation not given. Day 63 after the first injection of vaccine or placebo was the sampling time. An Ad26 vector carrying the Wuhan-strain SARS-CoV-2 spike served as the vaccine. Profiled with immunoSEQ multiplex PCR; TCRdb holds only in-frame clones, not every one. Among 350,000 to 400,000 clones listed, less than 90% were seen once. This CDR3 is built from 15 residues. Germline V gene data show CDR1 as SNHLY and CDR2 as FYNNEI. V lost 4 bases, J lost 0 bases, and 11 bases lay in between.

The V gene is TRBV2, the J gene TRBJ2-3; a weak D match, TRBD2 (5 bases). The sequence was collected from a person between 18 and 65 years old who received the Ad26.COV2.S COVID-19 vaccine or a placebo. The source material was peripheral blood, sampled in a trial of Ad26.COV2.S vaccine versus placebo. CDR3 bases: TGTGCCAGCAGTGCGGGAACCGGTAGCACAGATACGCAGTATTTT. Translation: CASSAGTGSTDTQYF.